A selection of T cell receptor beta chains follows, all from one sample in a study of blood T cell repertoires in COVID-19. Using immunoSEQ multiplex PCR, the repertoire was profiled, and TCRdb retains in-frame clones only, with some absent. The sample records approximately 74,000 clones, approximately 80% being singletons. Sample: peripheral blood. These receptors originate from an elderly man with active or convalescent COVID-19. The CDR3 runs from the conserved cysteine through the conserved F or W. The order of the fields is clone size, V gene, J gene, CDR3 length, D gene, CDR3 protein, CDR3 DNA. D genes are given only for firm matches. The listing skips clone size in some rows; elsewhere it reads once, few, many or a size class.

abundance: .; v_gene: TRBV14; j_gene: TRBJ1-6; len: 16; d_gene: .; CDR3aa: CASSQGRQVYNSPLHF; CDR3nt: TGTGCCAGCAGCCAAGGGCGACAGGTCTATAATTCACCCCTCCACTTT
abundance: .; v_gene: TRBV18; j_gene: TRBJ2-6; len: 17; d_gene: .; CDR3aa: CASSPVQASSGANVLTF; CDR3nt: TGTGCCAGCTCACCAGTACAGGCTAGCTCTGGGGCCAACGTCCTGACTTTC
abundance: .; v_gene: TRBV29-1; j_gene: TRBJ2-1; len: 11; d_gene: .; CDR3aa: CSVSTDNEQFF; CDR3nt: TGCAGCGTTAGTACAGACAATGAGCAGTTCTTC
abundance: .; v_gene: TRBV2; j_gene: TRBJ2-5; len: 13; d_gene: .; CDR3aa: CASSDPEQETQYF; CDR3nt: TGTGCCAGCAGTGACCCAGAACAAGAGACCCAGTACTTC
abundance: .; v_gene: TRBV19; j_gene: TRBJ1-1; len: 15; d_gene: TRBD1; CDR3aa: CASSPGQGMNTEAFF; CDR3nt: TGTGCCAGTAGTCCTGGACAGGGGATGAACACTGAAGCTTTCTTT
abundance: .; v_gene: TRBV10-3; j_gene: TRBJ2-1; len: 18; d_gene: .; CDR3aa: CAISEGPTGTPYRNEQFF; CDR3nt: TGTGCCATCAGTGAAGGTCCCACCGGGACACCCTACCGGAATGAGCAGTTCTTC
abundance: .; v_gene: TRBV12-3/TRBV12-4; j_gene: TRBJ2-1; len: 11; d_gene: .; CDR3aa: CASSLLHEQFF; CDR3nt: TGTGCCAGCAGTTTACTCCATGAGCAGTTCTTC
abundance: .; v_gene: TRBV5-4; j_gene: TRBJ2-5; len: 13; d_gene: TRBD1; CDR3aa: CASSSGGPETQYF; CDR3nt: TGTGCCAGCAGCTCAGGGGGTCCAGAGACCCAGTACTTC
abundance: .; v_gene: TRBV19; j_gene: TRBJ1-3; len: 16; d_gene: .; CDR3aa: CASSILLGQGRNTIYF; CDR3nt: TGTGCCAGTAGTATACTATTGGGGCAGGGAAGAAACACCATATATTTT
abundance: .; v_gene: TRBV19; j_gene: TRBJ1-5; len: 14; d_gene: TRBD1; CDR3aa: CASSTGGRNQPQHF; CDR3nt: TGTGCCAGTAGCACAGGGGGTAGGAATCAGCCCCAGCATTTT
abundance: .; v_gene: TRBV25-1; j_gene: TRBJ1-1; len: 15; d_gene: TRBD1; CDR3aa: CASSEYGRGTTEAFF; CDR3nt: TGTGCCAGCAGTGAATATGGCAGGGGGACCACTGAAGCTTTCTTT
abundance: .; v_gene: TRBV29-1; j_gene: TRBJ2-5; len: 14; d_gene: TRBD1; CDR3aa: CSVVRDRAAETQYF; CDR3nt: TGCAGCGTTGTCCGGGACAGGGCGGCAGAGACCCAGTACTTC
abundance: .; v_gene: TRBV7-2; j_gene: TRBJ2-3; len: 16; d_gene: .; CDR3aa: CASSLDGRGGTDTQYF; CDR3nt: TGTGCCAGCAGCTTAGATGGGCGGGGAGGTACAGATACGCAGTATTTT
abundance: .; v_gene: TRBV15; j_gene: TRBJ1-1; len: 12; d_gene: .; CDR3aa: CATSEGSTEAFF; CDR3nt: TGTGCCACCAGCGAAGGGAGCACTGAAGCTTTCTTT
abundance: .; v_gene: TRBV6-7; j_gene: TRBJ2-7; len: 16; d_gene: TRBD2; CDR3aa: CASSYSLRGGHYEQYF; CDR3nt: TGTGCCAGCAGTTACTCCCTCCGGGGGGGGCACTACGAGCAGTACTTC
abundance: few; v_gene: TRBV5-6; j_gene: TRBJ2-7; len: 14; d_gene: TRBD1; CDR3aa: CASSLGDRPYEQYF; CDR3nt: TGTGCCAGCAGCTTGGGGGACAGACCCTACGAGCAGTACTTC
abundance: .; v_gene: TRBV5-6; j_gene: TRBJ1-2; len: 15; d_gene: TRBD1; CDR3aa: CASSITGTGSYGYTF; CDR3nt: TGTGCCAGCAGCATCACCGGGACAGGGAGCTATGGCTACACCTTC
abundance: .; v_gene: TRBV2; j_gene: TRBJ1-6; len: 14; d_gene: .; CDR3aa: CASSSGRGNSPLHF; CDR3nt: TGTGCCAGCAGTAGTGGCAGGGGAAATTCACCCCTCCACTTT
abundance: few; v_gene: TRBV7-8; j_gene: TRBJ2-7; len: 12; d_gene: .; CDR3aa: CASSSQGDEQYF; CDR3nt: TGTGCCAGCAGCTCGCAGGGTGACGAGCAGTACTTC
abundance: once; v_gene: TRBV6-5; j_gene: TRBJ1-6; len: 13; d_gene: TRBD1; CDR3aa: CASRADRTSPLHF; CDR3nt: TGTGCCAGCAGGGCGGACAGGACCTCACCCCTCCACTTT
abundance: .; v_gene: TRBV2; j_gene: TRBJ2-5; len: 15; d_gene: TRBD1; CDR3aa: CASSGTPDRVGTQYF; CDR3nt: TGTGCCAGCAGTGGAACTCCGGACAGGGTCGGGACCCAGTACTTC
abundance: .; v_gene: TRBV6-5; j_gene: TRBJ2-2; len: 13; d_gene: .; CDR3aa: CASIPGNTGELFF; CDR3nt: TGTGCCAGCATTCCCGGGAACACCGGGGAGCTGTTTTTT